One and the same sample provided the 5 T cell receptor beta chains below, sequenced in a study of beta chain features in type 1 diabetes. Investigators reverse transcribed all isolated RNA, so they sequenced expressed TCRB transcripts. Clones were read by immunoSEQ multiplex PCR, and TCRdb kept only the in-frame ones, dropping some. The table has tens of thousands of clones, around 60% seen once. General study findings and limits: TCRB CDR3s from Type 1 diabetes patients were moderately but significantly shorter in all four CD4+ subsets.

Antigens of these TCRs are unknown. Sequencing was done on a sample of stem cell memory CD4+ T cells from blood. These TCRs come from a woman in her 30s with type 1 diabetes.

The chain has TRBV30 and TRBJ1-1; D is unresolved. The CDR3 runs 15 residues. Trimming cost V 0 bases and J 3 bases, with 14 bases left between them. Germline V lookup: CDR1 GTSNPN, CDR2 SVGIG (reference sequence). The chain's CDR3 is CAWSVLAGWDTEAFF. CDR3 coding DNA: TGTGCCTGGAGTGTACTTGCGGGCTGGGACACTGAAGCTTTCTTT. Looking up the rest from reference TRBV30 and TRBJ1-1 gives the full variable domain: SQTIHQWPATLVQPVGSPLSLECTVEGTSNPNLYWYRQAAGRGLQLLFYSVGIGQISSEVPQNLSASRPQDRQFILSSKKLLLSDSGFYLCAWSVLAGWDTEAFFGQGTRLTVV.

J is TRBJ2-2 and V is TRBV7-3; possibly TRBD1 for D (6 bases). V shed 5 bases and J shed 5 bases, with 15 bases lying between them. CDR3 size: 15 residues. Germline V gene lookup returns CDR1 SGHTA and CDR2 FQGTGA. Here the CDR3 reads CASSPPGHRTGELFF. In DNA, the CDR3 is TGTGCCAGCAGCCCCCCGGGACATCGTACCGGGGAGCTGTTTTTT.

The genes are TRBV5-1 and TRBJ2-7; 14 bases are shared with TRBD2. Germline V gene sequence: CDR1 SGHRS, CDR2 YFSETQ. The CDR3 runs 16 residues. The V segment lost 4 bases and the J segment 4 bases; nucleotides outside the gene matches: 7. Here the CDR3 reads CASSSTGTSGSYEQYF. The CDR3 coding sequence is TGCGCCAGCAGCAGCACCGGGACTAGCGGGAGTTACGAGCAGTACTTC.

As DNA, the CDR3 is TGTGCCAGCAGCTCCTTGGGGGCTTACAATGAGCAGTTCTTC. This encodes CASSSLGAYNEQFF. The chain has TRBV5-5 and TRBJ2-1, with D possibly TRBD1 on 6 matching bases. Trimming took 3 bases from V and 4 from J, leaving 11 bases between them. Germline values: CDR1 SGHKS, CDR2 YYEKEE (reference sequence). CDR3 length: 14 residues.

The chain combines TRBV5-1 with TRBJ1-1, with TRBD1 matching over 9 bases. With V trimmed by 4 bases and J by 4 bases, 5 bases remained unmatched. The CDR3 totals 14 residues. The V gene's germline CDR1 is SGHRS and CDR2 YFSETQ. DNA of the CDR3: TGCGCCAGCAGCACCCGGGACAGGGCCACTGAAGCTTTCTTT. It encodes CASSTRDRATEAFF.